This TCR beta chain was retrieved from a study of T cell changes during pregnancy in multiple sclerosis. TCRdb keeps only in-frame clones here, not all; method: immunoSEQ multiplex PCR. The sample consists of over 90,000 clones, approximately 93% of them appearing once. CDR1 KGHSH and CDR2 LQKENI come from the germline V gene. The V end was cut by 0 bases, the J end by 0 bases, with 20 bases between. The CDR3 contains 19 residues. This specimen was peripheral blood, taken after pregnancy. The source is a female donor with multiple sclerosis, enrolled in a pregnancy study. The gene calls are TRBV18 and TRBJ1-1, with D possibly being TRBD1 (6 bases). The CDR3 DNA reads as TGTGCCAGCTCACCACCAGGGTCAGGGGAGTTTAAAATGAACACTGAAGCTTTCTTT. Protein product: CASSPPGSGEFKMNTEAFF. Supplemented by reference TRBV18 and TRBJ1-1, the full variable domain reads NAGVMQNPRHLVRRRGQEARLRCSPMKGHSHVYWYRQLPEEGLKFMVYLQKENIIDESGMPKERFSAEFPKEGPSILRIQQVVRGDSAAYFCASSPPGSGEFKMNTEAFFGQGTRLTVV.